One sample yielded the 20 T cell receptor beta chains listed below, sequenced in a study of T cell changes during pregnancy in multiple sclerosis. TCRdb keeps only in-frame clones here, not all; method: immunoSEQ multiplex PCR. The table records about 72,000 clones, roughly 90% of them present only once. Sequenced material: peripheral blood, taken in the first trimester of pregnancy. The origin of the receptors is a female donor in good health, enrolled as a control in a pregnancy study.

This clone was seen a handful of times. V gene TRBV19 combines with J gene TRBJ1-1; D perhaps matches TRBD1 (6 bases). The CDR3 length is 14 residues. Germline V gene sequence: CDR1 LNHDA, CDR2 SQIVND (reference sequence). V shed 7 bases and J shed 0 bases, with 12 bases lying between them. The CDR3 is CASKGDGLNTEAFF. The DNA of the CDR3 is TGTGCCAGTAAGGGGGACGGCCTGAACACTGAAGCTTTCTTT.

V is TRBV4-1 and J is TRBJ2-3; perhaps TRBD2 as D (5 bases). The V gene's germline CDR1 is MGHRA and CDR2 YSYEKL. V shed 3 bases and J shed 0 bases, with 13 bases lying between them. The CDR3 loop spans 16 amino acids. The CDR3: CASSHRVAFSTDTQYF. The CDR3 DNA reads as TGCGCCAGCAGCCATCGGGTAGCGTTTAGCACAGATACGCAGTATTTT.

The CDR3 reads CASSLYHGGEQYF. The CDR3 DNA is TGCGCCAGCAGCTTGTATCACGGGGGGGAGCAGTACTTC. V is TRBV5-1 and J is TRBJ2-7, with 7 nucleotides matching TRBD2. The length of the CDR3 is 13 residues. The ends lost 1 base at V and 7 bases at J; junction bases unmatched: 5. Germline CDR1 SGHRS, CDR2 YFSETQ.

In its sample, this clone was seen a few times. CDR3 protein: CASTPGGSSYEQYF. CDR3 in DNA: TGTGCCAGCACCCCAGGGGGGAGCTCCTACGAGCAGTACTTC. V gene TRBV9 combines with J gene TRBJ2-7; weak D call: TRBD1 (7 bases). Looked up from germline, CDR1 is SGDLS and CDR2 is YYNGEE. CDR3 length: 14 residues. V was pared by 6 bases and J by 0 bases, with 13 bases between.

The CDR3 nucleotides read TGTGCCAGCAGCCAGCAAGGACTAGCGGGATCCTACGAGCAGTACTTC. Its protein is CASSQQGLAGSYEQYF. The chain employs TRBV14 and TRBJ2-7; 12 nucleotides match TRBD2. The junction had 4 bases not matched to a gene; V was cut back by 3 bases and J by 1 base. The CDR3 consists of 16 residues. CDR1 is SGHDN, CDR2 FVKESK, per germline.

This rearrangement joins TRBV6-1 to TRBJ2-7; TRBD1 might be the D (6 bases). The CDR3 covers 15 residues. Germline CDR1 MNHNS, CDR2 SASEGT. Trimming took off 6 bases at V and 5 bases at J, with 20 bases between the two ends. The CDR3 here is CASSSILGAIDEQYF. The CDR3 coding sequence is TGTGCCAGCAGCTCGATTCTGGGGGCGATCGACGAGCAGTACTTC.

This chain uses TRBV6-5 with TRBJ1-3; no clear D. This CDR3 contains 15 residues. The V gene lost 2 bases and the J gene lost 1 base, with 9 bases spanning the gap. Germline CDR1 reads MNHEY; CDR2 reads SVGAGI. Written as DNA, the CDR3 is TGTGCCAGCAGTTACGGCAGGTTTTCTGGAAACACCATATATTTT. Amino acid sequence: CASSYGRFSGNTIYF.

A single count supports this clone. The CDR3 spells CASSSRDRGLTDTQYF. In nucleotides, the CDR3 is TGTGCCAGCAGCTCGCGAGACAGGGGGCTTACAGATACGCAGTATTTT. This chain connects TRBV7-2 to TRBJ2-3; TRBD1 aligns across 10 bases. Germline CDR1 and CDR2: SGHTA and FQGNSA. V lost 4 bases and J lost 3; bases outside the gene matches: 7. The CDR3 consists of 16 residues.

The chain joins TRBV5-4 to TRBJ2-7, with 8 bases aligning to TRBD1. The CDR3 is made up of 15 amino acids. V shed 1 base, J shed 5 bases, and the junction held 8 bases outside the gene matches. Per germline, CDR1 SGHNT and CDR2 YYREEE (reference sequence). CDR3 DNA: TGTGCCAGCAGCTTGTCGGCAGGGGGCAGCCACGAGCAGTACTTC. It codes for CASSLSAGGSHEQYF.

The chain joins TRBV18 to TRBJ1-5; 8 nucleotides agree with TRBD1. The CDR3 is 17 amino acids. V trimming: 2 bases; J trimming: 1 base; junction bases outside the gene matches: 7. Germline lookup yields CDR1 KGHSH and CDR2 LQKENI. CDR3 DNA: TGTGCCAGCTCACCAGGGAGAGGACAGGGAAGCAATCAGCCCCAGCATTTT. This sequence encodes CASSPGRGQGSNQPQHF. The full variable domain, rest sourced from reference TRBV18 and TRBJ1-5, is NAGVMQNPRHLVRRRGQEARLRCSPMKGHSHVYWYRQLPEEGLKFMVYLQKENIIDESGMPKERFSAEFPKEGPSILRIQQVVRGDSAAYFCASSPGRGQGSNQPQHFGDGTRLSIL.

This sequence joins TRBV2 and TRBJ2-7, with a weak D call TRBD1 (5 bases). Per germline, CDR1 SNHLY and CDR2 FYNNEI. V was shortened by 8 bases and J by 3 bases, with 11 bases between the two germline ends. The CDR3 contains 12 residues. The CDR3 spells CASSQEIYEQYF. In nucleotides, the CDR3 is TGTGCCAGCTCACAGGAAATCTACGAGCAGTACTTC.

The rearrangement joins TRBV18 to TRBJ1-1; 7 bases line up with TRBD1. V dropped 3 bases and J dropped 0; count of bases not matched to a gene: 1. This CDR3 has 14 amino acids. The germline gives CDR1 KGHSH, CDR2 LQKENI. The CDR3 sequence: CASSPGTVNTEAFF. The CDR3 bases are TGTGCCAGCTCACCTGGGACAGTGAACACTGAAGCTTTCTTT.

The V call is TRBV7-9, the J call TRBJ2-3; D unclear. Germline CDR1 is SEHNR and CDR2 is FQNEAQ (reference sequence). This CDR3 region has 15 residues. V lost 1 base and J 2 bases, leaving 10 bases between the germline ends. The CDR3 is CASSLVQASTDTQYF. CDR3 nucleotide sequence: TGTGCCAGCAGCTTAGTCCAAGCATCCACAGATACGCAGTATTTT.

This clone appeared a single time. V gene TRBV2 combines with J gene TRBJ2-7, with 8 nucleotides matching TRBD2. CDR3 size: 15 residues. From germline, CDR1 is SNHLY and CDR2 FYNNEI. V dropped 3 bases and J dropped 6; count of bases not matched to a gene: 10. The CDR3 loop reads CASSDPGGPGVEQYF. CDR3 in DNA: TGTGCCAGCAGTGACCCGGGAGGGCCTGGAGTCGAGCAGTACTTC.

The chain recombines TRBV2 with TRBJ2-2, with D maybe TRBD1 (7 bases). The CDR3 is 15 residues long. Germline V gene data show CDR1 as SNHLY and CDR2 as FYNNEI. V gave up 4 bases and J gave up 3 bases, with 12 bases separating them. The CDR3 DNA reads TGTGCCAGCAGTGGGAGGGGGCGGGACACCGGGGAGCTGTTTTTT. Its translation is CASSGRGRDTGELFF. Full variable domain (rest looked up from reference TRBV2 and TRBJ2-2): EPEVTQTPSHQVTQMGQEVILRCVPISNHLYFYWYRQILGQKVEFLVSFYNNEISEKSEIFDDQFSVERPDGSNFTLKIRSTKLEDSAMYFCASSGRGRDTGELFFGEGSRLTVL.

In DNA form, the CDR3 reads TGTGCCAGCAGCTTGCTGGGGACACTATTCGAGCAGTACTTC. Amino acids: CASSLLGTLFEQYF. The V gene is TRBV5-5, the J gene TRBJ2-7, with D perhaps TRBD1 (6 bases). Trimming stripped 1 base from V and 6 bases from J, with 14 bases between. The length of the CDR3 is 14 residues. The V gene's germline CDR1 is SGHKS and CDR2 YYEKEE (reference sequence). Variable domain in full (rest from reference TRBV5-5 and TRBJ2-7): DAGVTQSPTHLIKTRGQQVTLRCSPISGHKSVSWYQQVLGQGPQFIFQYYEKEERGRGNFPDRFSARQFPNYSSELNVNALLLGDSALYLCASSLLGTLFEQYFGPGTRLTVT.

J is TRBJ1-2 and V is TRBV5-6; TRBD1 agrees at 8 bases. Germline lookup yields CDR1 SGHDT and CDR2 YYEEEE. The CDR3 covers 14 residues. V dropped 4 bases and J dropped 5; count of bases not matched to a gene: 7. In DNA, the CDR3 is TGTGCCAGCAGCCGGGGACAGGACCATTATGGCTACACCTTC. The encoded protein is CASSRGQDHYGYTF. Full variable domain (missing parts from reference TRBV5-6 and TRBJ1-2): DAGVTQSPTHLIKTRGQQVTLRCSPKSGHDTVSWYQQALGQGPQFIFQYYEEEERQRGNFPDRFSGHQFPNYSSELNVNALLLGDSALYLCASSRGQDHYGYTFGSGTRLTVV.

This chain connects TRBV4-1 to TRBJ2-7; 7 bases agree with TRBD2. Germline V gene lookup returns CDR1 MGHRA and CDR2 YSYEKL. V was clipped by 7 bases and J by 0 bases; unmatched bases: 0. This CDR3 contains 12 residues. The CDR3 bases are TGCGCCAGCACGGGGGGCTCCTACGAGCAGTACTTC. This gives the protein CASTGGSYEQYF.

This chain uses TRBV28 with TRBJ2-3; perhaps TRBD2 as D (5 bases). Trimming pared 6 bases from V and 9 bases from J, leaving 19 bases between. CDR3 length: 14 residues. Germline CDR1 is MDHEN and CDR2 is SYDVKM. CDR3 protein: CASSRTGFLTTQYF. CDR3 DNA sequence: TGTGCCAGCAGCCGTACGGGATTTTTGACGACGCAGTATTTT.

The chain carries TRBV6-1 and TRBJ1-5, with a weak D call TRBD1 (5 bases). CDR1 and CDR2 from the germline V gene are MNHNS and SASEGT. Trimming left V 6 bases short and J 0 bases short, with 12 bases between. The CDR3 sequence is 15 residues long. The CDR3 is CASSWGRNSNQPQHF. The CDR3 coding sequence is TGTGCCAGCAGCTGGGGCAGGAATAGCAATCAGCCCCAGCATTTT.